Listed below are T cell receptor beta chains from one sample, sequenced in a study of CD8 T cells in ankylosing spondylitis. MiXCR was run by TCRdb on the 5' RACE reads, yielding one entry per CDR3 protein. This table holds approximately 400,000 distinct CDR3 sequences, approximately 17% found once. Sequencing was carried out using blood, either unsorted or a sorted T cell fraction (not recorded which). The receptors shown here come from a male donor with ankylosing spondylitis. Each CDR3 is given with its conserved first and last residue. The order of the fields is clone size, D gene, V gene, J gene, CDR3 DNA, CDR3 protein. D genes are given only for firm matches. A clone size is listed for some rows: how often the clone was seen (once, few, many), or a class if it is expanded.

many	TRBD2	TRBV9	TRBJ2-1	TGTGCCAGCAGCTCCTACGGGAGGGCCATGAATGAGCAGTTCTTC	CASSSYGRAMNEQFF
NA	TRBD1	TRBV5-8	TRBJ1-4	TGTGCCAGCACCCCGGGACAGGGTCATGAAAAACTGTTTTTT	CASTPGQGHEKLFF
few	TRBD1	TRBV6-1	TRBJ2-1	TGTGCCAGCACCGAGACAGGGGATTGGAATGAGCAGTTCTTC	CASTETGDWNEQFF
few	TRBD2	TRBV18	TRBJ2-7	TGTGCCAGCTCACCAGGTGCGGGGGGCGAGCAGTACTTC	CASSPGAGGEQYF
few	NA	TRBV5-1	TRBJ1-2	TGCGCCAGCAGCCCTGGTAGACCCGACGGTCTCGGCTACACCTTC	CASSPGRPDGLGYTF
NA	TRBD1	TRBV6-1	TRBJ1-2	TGTGCCAGCAGCTTCTACCCCGGGGGACAGGGGGTAAATGGCTACACCTTC	CASSFYPGGQGVNGYTF
few	NA	TRBV12-3/TRBV12-4	TRBJ1-5	TGTGCCAGCAGTTTCGGGACACCCAATCAGCCCCAGCATTTT	CASSFGTPNQPQHF
few	NA	TRBV4-3	TRBJ1-6	TGCGCCAGCAGCCAAGATTTCCAGTTTAAGGCCCTCCACTTT	CASSQDFQFKALHF
few	NA	TRBV20-1	TRBJ1-2	TGCAGTGCTAGCTTCCGGAAAACTAACTATGGCTACACCTTC	CSASFRKTNYGYTF
few	NA	TRBV5-1	TRBJ2-2	TGCGCCAGCAGCTTGGCCCCAGTGCAGACGAACACCGGGGAGCTGTTTTTT	CASSLAPVQTNTGELFF
few	TRBD2	TRBV5-6	TRBJ2-3	TGTGCCAGCAGCTTTACTAGACAGCGGGGGGGCACAGATACGCAGTATTTT	CASSFTRQRGGTDTQYF
few	NA	TRBV6-1	TRBJ2-4	TGTGCCAGCAGTCCGAAATCGGTGGGGACATTGGGCAAAAACATTCAGTACTTC	CASSPKSVGTLGKNIQYF
many	TRBD2	TRBV9	TRBJ2-3	TGTGCCAGCAGCGTAGGGGCTAGCGGGAGCACAGATACGCAGTATTTT	CASSVGASGSTDTQYF
NA	NA	TRBV4-1	TRBJ1-4	TGCGCCAGCAGCCAAGATCAGGGTGGTGGGGAAAAACTGTTTTTT	CASSQDQGGGEKLFF
many	TRBD1	TRBV7-3	TRBJ2-1	TGTGCCAGCAGCAAACGGGACAGGGGGGCCTCCTACAATGAGCAGTTCTTC	CASSKRDRGASYNEQFF
few	TRBD2	TRBV6-1	TRBJ2-1	TGTGCCAGCAGTGAACTGGGGACTAGCGTGGATGAGCAGTTCTTC	CASSELGTSVDEQFF
NA	TRBD2	TRBV7-2	TRBJ2-1	TGTGCCAGCAGCGGCGGGGGGAGCTCCTACAATGAGCAGTTCTTC	CASSGGGSSYNEQFF
few	TRBD2	TRBV10-1	TRBJ2-1	TGCGCCAGCAGTGAGAAACTAGCGGGGGACCATGAGCAGTTCTTC	CASSEKLAGDHEQFF
few	NA	TRBV4-1	TRBJ2-7	TGCGCCAGCAGCCAAGATCGGGCAGGGAGCTCCTACGAGCAGTACTTC	CASSQDRAGSSYEQYF